This passage covers 2 T cell receptor beta chains from one sample sequenced in a study of PD-L1 blockade in urothelial cancer. Time point: pretreatment peripheral blood. Assay used: immunoSEQ multiplex PCR; TCRdb lists only in-frame clones, some missing. The table includes tens of thousands of clones, approximately 78% detected once. This specimen was PBMCs, taken around atezolizumab (anti-PD-L1) treatment. The source is a man aged 65 to 85 with urothelial cancer.

The chain combines TRBV2 with TRBJ2-7, with 10 bases fitting TRBD1. The germline V gene has CDR1 SNHLY and CDR2 FYNNEI. Losses at the gene ends were 6 bases for V and 1 base for J; bases not matched to a gene: 3. The CDR3 consists of 14 residues. CDR3 sequence reads: CASRGDRGSYEQYF. Here the CDR3 DNA reads TGTGCCAGCAGGGGGGACAGGGGTTCCTACGAGCAGTACTTC.

The V call is TRBV27, the J call TRBJ1-2; D remains unclear. Germline lookup yields CDR1 MNHEY and CDR2 SMNVEV (reference sequence). The CDR3 length is 15 residues. The V gene lost 2 bases and the J gene lost 4 bases, with 14 bases spanning the gap. DNA for the CDR3: TGTGCCAGCAGTTTAGGGCAGCCACGATCCTATGGCTACACCTTC. Encoded protein: CASSLGQPRSYGYTF.